Below are 10 T cell receptor beta chains sequenced from a single sample in a study of OX40 agonist ivuxolimab in advanced cancers. Clones were sequenced by immunoSEQ multiplex PCR, and TCRdb holds only the in-frame ones, with some missing. The sample holds fewer than 75,000 clones, around 89% seen once. This specimen was CD4+ or CD8+ T cells sorted from blood, taken in a trial of the OX40 agonist ivuxolimab. The receptors here all came from an adult with an advanced solid tumor such as melanoma, head and neck, liver or kidney cancer.

The chain joins TRBV12-5 to TRBJ2-7, with a weak D call TRBD1 (6 bases). Germline V gene data show CDR1 as LGHNT and CDR2 as FRNRAP. Trimming shortened V by 7 bases and J by 1 base, and 14 bases separated the two germline ends. The length of the CDR3 is 14 residues. The chain's CDR3 is CASATRGGSYEQYF. As DNA, the CDR3 is TGTGCTAGTGCCACCCGAGGGGGTTCCTACGAGCAGTACTTC.

The chain recombines TRBV28 with TRBJ1-1; TRBD1 matches 7 bases. J gave up 3 bases and V 5 bases, and 15 bases lay outside the gene matches. Germline V gene sequence: CDR1 MDHEN, CDR2 SYDVKM. CDR3 length equals 17 residues. CDR3 sequence: CASSPIRGRALDTEAFF. CDR3 bases: TGTGCCAGCAGTCCCATCAGGGGGAGGGCTTTGGACACTGAAGCTTTCTTT.

The J gene is TRBJ1-2, the V gene TRBV27; D is uncertain. Germline CDR1 MNHEY, CDR2 SMNVEV (reference sequence). The V end lost 2 bases, the J end lost 4 bases, and 14 bases lay between the germline ends. This CDR3 is 15 amino acids long. The CDR3 is CASSLIGGNFYGYTF. CDR3 sequence (DNA): TGTGCCAGCAGTTTAATCGGCGGTAACTTCTATGGCTACACCTTC.

This clone occurred once. V gene TRBV19 combines with J gene TRBJ2-2; unclear D gene. V dropped 10 bases and J dropped 5 bases, with 11 bases sitting between them. Germline values: CDR1 LNHDA, CDR2 SQIVND (reference sequence). The CDR3 contains 12 residues. CDR3 nucleotide sequence: TGTGCCACCTGGGGTGGGACCGGGGAGCTGTTTTTT. As protein: CATWGGTGELFF.

The V gene is TRBV6-1, the J gene TRBJ2-7, with 13 bases aligning to TRBD2. From germline, CDR1 is MNHNS and CDR2 SASEGT. The CDR3 extends over 13 amino acids. V was pared by 7 bases and J by 4 bases, with 1 base of the junction left unmatched. The CDR3 region has the DNA TGTGCCAGCACGACTAGCGGGAGGTACGAGCAGTACTTC. It translates to CASTTSGRYEQYF.

CDR3 DNA sequence: TGTGCCAGCAGCTTCCAGGGGACGGGCTACTTAGGTGAGCAGTTCTTC. This gives the protein CASSFQGTGYLGEQFF. The chain uses TRBV5-6 and TRBJ2-1, with D tentatively TRBD1 (6 bases). Germline values: CDR1 SGHDT, CDR2 YYEEEE. V was pared by 2 bases and J by 9 bases, with 21 bases between. This CDR3 contains 16 residues.

In DNA, the CDR3 is TGTGCCAGCACCATCCGGGTTAGGAATCAGCCCCAGCATTTT. It codes for CASTIRVRNQPQHF. This chain joins TRBV28 and TRBJ1-5; D unclear. Per germline, CDR1 MDHEN and CDR2 SYDVKM. Trimming left V 7 bases short and J 4 bases short, with 14 bases between. The CDR3 is 14 residues long.

This chain links TRBV6-6 with TRBJ2-1; 10 bases map to TRBD1. The CDR3 contains 12 residues. CDR1 and CDR2 from the germline V gene are MNHNY and SVGAGI (reference sequence). V lost 8 bases, J lost 10 bases, and 5 bases stayed unmatched. In nucleotides, the CDR3 is TGTGCCAGCGCCGGACAGGGGGTCGAGCAGTTCTTC. Its protein is CASAGQGVEQFF.

This clone showed up just once. The chain employs TRBV4-1 and TRBJ2-7, with 11 bases matching TRBD2. V lost 1 base, J lost 0 bases, and 5 bases stayed unmatched. The CDR3 runs to 17 residues. CDR1 is MGHRA, CDR2 YSYEKL, per germline. CDR3 nucleotides: TGCGCCAGCAGCCAAGGACTAGCGGGGCTTAACTCCTACGAGCAGTACTTC. It yields the protein CASSQGLAGLNSYEQYF.

This clone was found once. The chain uses TRBV21-1 and TRBJ1-4; no check of the table's D call, TRBD1, against the DNA was made. TRBV21-1 is marked as a pseudogene. This CDR3 contains 17 residues. CDR3 protein: CASSKANTGRTNEKLFF. The CDR3 DNA reads TGTGCCAGCAGCAAGGCGAATACAGGGCGAACTAATGAAAAACTGTTTTTT.